This is a list of T cell receptor beta chains from one sample in a study of vaccination and CD4 T cells after COVID-19. Their target antigens are unknown. One entry per CDR3 protein results from TCRdb running MiXCR on the PCR reads. The sample includes fewer than 13,000 distinct CDR3 sequences, about 34% of them seen just once. Sample: CD4+ T cells from blood, cultured in vitro. The source is a human donor in good health. Each CDR3 is given with its conserved first and last residue. The D gene is left open where the match is weak. Size is stated for part of the rows, as once, few or many counts, or as a class when the clone is expanded.

abundance | j_gene | d_gene | v_gene | CDR3aa | CDR3nt
few | TRBJ1-2 | TRBD1 | TRBV5-4 | CASSEGQASYGYTF | TGTGCCAGCAGCGAGGGACAGGCTTCCTATGGCTACACCTTC
NA | TRBJ1-2 | NA | TRBV28 | CASSLSSFGDGYTF | TGTGCCAGCAGTTTATCCTCTTTTGGGGACGGCTACACCTTC
NA | TRBJ2-1 | NA | TRBV5-1 | CASSLNSNEQFF | TGCGCCAGCAGCTTGAATTCCAATGAGCAGTTCTTC
few | TRBJ2-3 | TRBD2 | TRBV20-1 | CSAELLLAGGIDTQYF | TGCAGTGCCGAGCTCCTACTAGCGGGGGGGATTGATACGCAGTATTTT
few | TRBJ2-5 | TRBD1 | TRBV5-1 | CASSRGQGNQETQYF | TGCGCCAGCAGCCGAGGACAGGGGAATCAAGAGACCCAGTACTTC
few | TRBJ1-1 | NA | TRBV28 | CASIGVGTEAFF | TGTGCCAGCATAGGGGTGGGCACTGAAGCTTTCTTT
NA | TRBJ2-1 | NA | TRBV7-9 | CASSFRDNEQFF | TGTGCCAGCAGCTTCCGAGACAATGAGCAGTTCTTC
few | TRBJ1-5 | TRBD1 | TRBV6-5 | CASSYNRGRINQPQHF | TGTGCCAGCAGTTACAACAGGGGGCGGATCAATCAGCCCCAGCATTTT
NA | TRBJ2-3 | NA | TRBV6-1 | CASRKGAPLGTDTQYF | TGTGCCAGCAGAAAAGGGGCGCCACTGGGCACAGATACGCAGTATTTT
NA | TRBJ2-5 | NA | TRBV20-1 | CSAQQGYQETQYF | TGCAGTGCCCAGCAGGGGTACCAAGAGACCCAGTACTTC
NA | TRBJ2-1 | TRBD2 | TRBV11-2 | CASSLGRKLAGGPASSYNEQFF | TGTGCCAGCAGCTTGGGAAGAAAACTAGCGGGAGGGCCTGCGAGCTCCTACAATGAGCAGTTCTTC
medium-sized | TRBJ2-1 | NA | TRBV7-6 | CASSSLQGYNEQFF | TGTGCCAGCAGCTCCCTCCAGGGGTACAATGAGCAGTTCTTC
once | TRBJ2-3 | NA | TRBV28 | CASSLDPGATDTQYF | TGTGCCAGCAGTTTAGACCCAGGGGCCACAGATACGCAGTATTTT
NA | TRBJ2-7 | TRBD1 | TRBV7-9 | CASSSRDRDYF | TGTGCCAGCAGCTCCCGGGACAGGGACTACTTC
NA | TRBJ1-5 | NA | TRBV6-5 | CASSYIGNQPQHF | TGTGCCAGCAGTTACATCGGCAATCAGCCCCAGCATTTT
NA | TRBJ1-1 | NA | TRBV9 | CASSVGRDHSTEAFF | TGTGCCAGCAGCGTAGGGAGGGATCATAGCACTGAAGCTTTCTTT
NA | TRBJ1-2 | NA | TRBV2 | CATDYQGFNGYTF | TGTGCCACCGATTACCAGGGGTTCAATGGCTACACCTTC
few | TRBJ1-2 | TRBD1 | TRBV2 | CASSPLGQVGGYTF | TGTGCCAGCAGCCCCCTGGGACAGGTCGGCGGCTACACCTTC
NA | TRBJ2-7 | NA | TRBV28 | CASMGEPLTYEQYF | TGTGCCAGCATGGGCGAACCCCTCACCTACGAGCAGTACTTC
NA | TRBJ2-1 | NA | TRBV6-1 | CASSEGDPGDEQFF | TGTGCCAGCAGTGAGGGAGACCCCGGGGATGAGCAGTTCTTC
medium-sized | TRBJ1-1 | TRBD1 | TRBV6-1 | CASSELGGEMNTEAFF | TGTGCCAGCAGCGAATTAGGGGGCGAAATGAACACTGAAGCTTTCTTT
few | TRBJ2-5 | TRBD1 | TRBV19 | CASSRQGARETQYF | TGTGCCAGTAGTAGACAGGGGGCGCGAGAGACCCAGTACTTC
NA | TRBJ1-5 | NA | TRBV20-1 | CSARIPGAVNQPQHF | TGCAGTGCTAGGATCCCGGGGGCGGTCAATCAGCCCCAGCATTTT